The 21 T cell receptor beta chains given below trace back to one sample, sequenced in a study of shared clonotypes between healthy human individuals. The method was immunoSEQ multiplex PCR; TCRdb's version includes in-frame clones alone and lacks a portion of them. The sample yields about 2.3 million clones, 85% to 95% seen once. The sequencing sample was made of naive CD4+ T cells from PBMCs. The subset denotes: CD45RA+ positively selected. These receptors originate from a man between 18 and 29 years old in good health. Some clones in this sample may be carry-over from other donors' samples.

Written as DNA, the CDR3 is TGCGCCAGCAGCTTGGACAGTCGGGATACTAACTATGGCTACACCTTC. Residues: CASSLDSRDTNYGYTF. V usage is TRBV5-1 and J usage is TRBJ1-2; D uncertain. CDR3 length: 16 amino acids. Germline V gene data show CDR1 as SGHRS and CDR2 as YFSETQ. The V end lost 0 bases, the J end lost 0 bases, and 12 bases lay between the germline ends.

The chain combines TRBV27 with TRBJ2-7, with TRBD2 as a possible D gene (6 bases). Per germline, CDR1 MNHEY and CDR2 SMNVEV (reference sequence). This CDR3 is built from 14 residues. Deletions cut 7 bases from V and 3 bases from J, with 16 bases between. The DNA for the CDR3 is TGTGCCAGCATCCCCCGGAGGGGCGGCTACGAGCAGTACTTC. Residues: CASIPRRGGYEQYF.

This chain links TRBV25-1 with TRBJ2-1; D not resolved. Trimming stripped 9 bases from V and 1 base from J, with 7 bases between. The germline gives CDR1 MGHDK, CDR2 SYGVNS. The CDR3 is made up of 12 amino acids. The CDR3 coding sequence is TGTGCCAGTCAGACTTCCTACAATGAGCAGTTCTTC. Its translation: CASQTSYNEQFF.

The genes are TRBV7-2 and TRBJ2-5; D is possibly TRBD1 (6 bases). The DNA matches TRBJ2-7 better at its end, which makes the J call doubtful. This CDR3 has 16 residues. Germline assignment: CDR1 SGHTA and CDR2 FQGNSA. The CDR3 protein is CASSDLPGHSSYEQYF. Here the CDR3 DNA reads TGTGCCAGCAGCGACTTACCGGGACATAGCTCCTACGAGCAGTACTTC.

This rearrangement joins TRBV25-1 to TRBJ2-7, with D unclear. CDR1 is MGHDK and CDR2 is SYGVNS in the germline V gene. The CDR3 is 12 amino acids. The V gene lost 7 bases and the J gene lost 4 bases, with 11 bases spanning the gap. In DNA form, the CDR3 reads TGTGCCAGCACTCCAAAGGGATACGAGCAGTACTTC. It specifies CASTPKGYEQYF.

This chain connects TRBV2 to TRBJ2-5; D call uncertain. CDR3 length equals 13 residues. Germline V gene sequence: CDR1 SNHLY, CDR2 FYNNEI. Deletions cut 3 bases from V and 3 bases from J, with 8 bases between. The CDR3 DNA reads TGTGCCAGCAGTGACCCCCCAAAAGAGACCCAGTACTTC. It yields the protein CASSDPPKETQYF.

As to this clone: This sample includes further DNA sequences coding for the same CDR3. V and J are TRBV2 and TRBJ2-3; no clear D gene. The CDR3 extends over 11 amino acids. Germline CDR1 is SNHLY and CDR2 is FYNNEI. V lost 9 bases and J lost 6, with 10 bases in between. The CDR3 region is CASSLGDTQYF. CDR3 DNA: TGTGCCAGTTCCCTAGGGGATACGCAGTATTTT.

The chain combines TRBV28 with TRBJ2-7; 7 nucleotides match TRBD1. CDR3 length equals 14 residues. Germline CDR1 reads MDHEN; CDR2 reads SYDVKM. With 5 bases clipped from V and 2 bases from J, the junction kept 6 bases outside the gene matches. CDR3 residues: CASSLTGQAYEQYF. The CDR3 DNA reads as TGTGCCAGCAGTCTGACAGGGCAAGCCTACGAGCAGTACTTC.

The CDR3: CASSSSVGIYGYTF. The CDR3 DNA sequence: TGTGCCAGCAGTTCCTCGGTGGGAATATATGGCTACACCTTC. The chain has TRBV28 and TRBJ1-2, with D unclear. The CDR3 is made up of 14 amino acids. The germline V and J ends were trimmed by 4 bases and 5 bases, with 14 bases remaining between them. Per germline, CDR1 MDHEN and CDR2 SYDVKM.

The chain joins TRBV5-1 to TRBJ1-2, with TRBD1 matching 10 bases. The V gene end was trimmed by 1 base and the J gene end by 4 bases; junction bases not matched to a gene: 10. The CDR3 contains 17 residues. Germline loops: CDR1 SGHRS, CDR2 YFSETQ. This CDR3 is CASSLSGTGDSSYGYTF. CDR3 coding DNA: TGCGCCAGCAGCTTGAGCGGGACAGGGGACTCCAGCTATGGCTACACCTTC.

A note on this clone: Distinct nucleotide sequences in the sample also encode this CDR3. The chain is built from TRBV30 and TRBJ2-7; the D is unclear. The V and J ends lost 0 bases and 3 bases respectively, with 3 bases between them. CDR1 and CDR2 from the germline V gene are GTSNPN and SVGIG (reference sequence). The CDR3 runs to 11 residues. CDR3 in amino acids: CAWSVRYEQYF. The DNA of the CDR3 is TGTGCCTGGAGTGTACGCTACGAGCAGTACTTC.

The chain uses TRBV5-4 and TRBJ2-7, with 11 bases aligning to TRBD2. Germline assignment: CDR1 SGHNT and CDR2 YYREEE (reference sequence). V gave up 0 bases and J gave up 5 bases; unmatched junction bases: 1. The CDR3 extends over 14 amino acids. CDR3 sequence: CASSLALAGDEQYF. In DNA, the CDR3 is TGTGCCAGCAGCTTGGCACTAGCGGGGGACGAGCAGTACTTC.

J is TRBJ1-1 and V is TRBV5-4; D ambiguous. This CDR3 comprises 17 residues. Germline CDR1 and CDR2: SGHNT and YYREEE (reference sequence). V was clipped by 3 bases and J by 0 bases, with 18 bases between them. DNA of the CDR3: TGTGCCAGCAGCTCCTATGAAGTTCAGAACATGAACACTGAAGCTTTCTTT. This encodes CASSSYEVQNMNTEAFF.

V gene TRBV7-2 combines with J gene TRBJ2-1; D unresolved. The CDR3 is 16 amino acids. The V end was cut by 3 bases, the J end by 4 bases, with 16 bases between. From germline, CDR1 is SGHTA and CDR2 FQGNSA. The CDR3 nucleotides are TGTGCCAGCAGCTTGGTTATGGTGCCGGTGTACAATGAGCAGTTCTTC. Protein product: CASSLVMVPVYNEQFF.

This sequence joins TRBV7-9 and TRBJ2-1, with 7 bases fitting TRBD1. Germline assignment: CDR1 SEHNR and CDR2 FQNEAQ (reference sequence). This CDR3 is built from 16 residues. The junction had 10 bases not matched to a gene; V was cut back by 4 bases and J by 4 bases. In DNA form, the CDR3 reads TGTGCCAGCAGCTCGAGGGCCCCAGGGGGATACAATGAGCAGTTCTTC. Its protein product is CASSSRAPGGYNEQFF.

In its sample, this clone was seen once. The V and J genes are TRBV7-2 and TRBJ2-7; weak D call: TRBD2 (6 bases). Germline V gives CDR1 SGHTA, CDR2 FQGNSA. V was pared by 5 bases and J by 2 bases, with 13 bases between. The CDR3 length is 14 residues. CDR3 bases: TGTGCCAGCAGCCCAACATCTAGCGCCTACGAGCAGTACTTC. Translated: CASSPTSSAYEQYF. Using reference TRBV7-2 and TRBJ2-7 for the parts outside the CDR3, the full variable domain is GAGVSQSPSNKVTEKGKDVELRCDPISGHTALYWYRQSLGQGLEFLIYFQGNSAPDKSGLPSDRFSAERTGGSVSTLTIQRTQQEDSAVYLCASSPTSSAYEQYFGPGTRLTVT.

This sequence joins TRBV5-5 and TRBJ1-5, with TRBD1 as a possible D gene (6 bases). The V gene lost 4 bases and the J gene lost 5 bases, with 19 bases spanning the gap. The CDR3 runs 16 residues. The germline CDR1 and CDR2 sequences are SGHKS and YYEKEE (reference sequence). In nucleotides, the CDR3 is TGTGCCAGCAGCCCGGGTTCAGGCAGGGGACATCAGCCCCAGCATTTT. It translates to CASSPGSGRGHQPQHF.

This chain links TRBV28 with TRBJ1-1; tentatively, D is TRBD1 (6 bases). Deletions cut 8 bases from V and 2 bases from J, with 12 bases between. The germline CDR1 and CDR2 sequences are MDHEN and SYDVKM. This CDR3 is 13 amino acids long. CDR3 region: CASLGQPNTEAFF. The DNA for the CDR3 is TGTGCCAGCTTGGGACAACCTAACACTGAAGCTTTCTTT.

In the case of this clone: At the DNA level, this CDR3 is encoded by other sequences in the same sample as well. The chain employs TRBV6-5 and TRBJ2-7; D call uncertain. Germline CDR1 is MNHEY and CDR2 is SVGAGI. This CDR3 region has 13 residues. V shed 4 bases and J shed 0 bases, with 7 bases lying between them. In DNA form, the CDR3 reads TGTGCCAGCAGTTTGACGGTCTCCTACGAGCAGTACTTC. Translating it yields CASSLTVSYEQYF.

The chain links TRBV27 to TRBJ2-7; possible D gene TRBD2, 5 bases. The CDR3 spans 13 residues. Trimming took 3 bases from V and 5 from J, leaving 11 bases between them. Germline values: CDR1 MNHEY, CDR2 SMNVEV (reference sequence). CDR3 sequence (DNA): TGTGCCAGCAGTTTGAGGGCACTGGACGAGCAGTACTTC. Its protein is CASSLRALDEQYF.

CDR3 amino acids: CASRLMGQDSYEQYF. The CDR3 nucleotides are TGTGCCAGCAGATTAATGGGACAGGATTCCTACGAGCAGTACTTC. The chain uses TRBV2 and TRBJ2-7; 8 positions match TRBD1. This CDR3 contains 15 residues. With V trimmed by 6 bases and J by 1 base, 8 bases remained unmatched. Germline CDR1 reads SNHLY; CDR2 reads FYNNEI.